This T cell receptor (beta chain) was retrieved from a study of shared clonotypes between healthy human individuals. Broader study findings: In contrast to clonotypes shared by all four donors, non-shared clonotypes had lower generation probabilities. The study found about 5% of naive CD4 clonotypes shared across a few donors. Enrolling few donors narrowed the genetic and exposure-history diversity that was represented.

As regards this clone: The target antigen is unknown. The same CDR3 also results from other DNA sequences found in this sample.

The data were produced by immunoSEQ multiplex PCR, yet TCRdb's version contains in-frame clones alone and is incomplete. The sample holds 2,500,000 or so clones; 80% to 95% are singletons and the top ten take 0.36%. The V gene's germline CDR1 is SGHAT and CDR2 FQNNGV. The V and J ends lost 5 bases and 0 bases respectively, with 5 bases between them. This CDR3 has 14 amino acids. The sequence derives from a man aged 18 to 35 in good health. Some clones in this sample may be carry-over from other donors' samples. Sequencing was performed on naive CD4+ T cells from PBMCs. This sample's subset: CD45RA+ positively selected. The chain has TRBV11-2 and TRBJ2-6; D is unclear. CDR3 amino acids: CASSRNSGANVLTF. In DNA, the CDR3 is TGTGCCAGCAGCCGGAACTCTGGGGCCAACGTCCTGACTTTC.